Presented here are 5 T cell receptor beta chains from one specimen sequenced in a study of cytomegalovirus exposure and HLA in healthy donors. Vbeta (60) and Jbeta (13) primers were used in the PCR. Clones were sequenced by immunoSEQ multiplex PCR, and TCRdb holds only the in-frame ones, with some missing. Here the sample spans 150,000 to 200,000 clones, 80% to 85% being singletons. The source material was PBMCs. The receptors derive from a girl aged 2 to 9 in good health and CMV-seropositive.

The V call is TRBV15, the J call TRBJ2-5, with 7 nucleotides matching TRBD2. From germline, CDR1 is LNHNV and CDR2 YYDKDF (reference sequence). V was clipped by 5 bases and J by 5 bases; unmatched bases: 14. This CDR3 has 16 amino acids. Here the CDR3 DNA reads TGTGCCACCAGCGGAGGCCGGGGCGGGAGCGGGGAGACCCAGTACTTC. Its protein is CATSGGRGGSGETQYF.

V and J are TRBV7-2 and TRBJ2-1, with TRBD2 as a possible D gene (5 bases). This CDR3 spans 16 amino acids. The V end was cut by 1 base, the J end by 0 bases, with 10 bases between. From germline, CDR1 is SGHTA and CDR2 FQGNSA. In DNA form, the CDR3 reads TGTGCCAGCAGCTTAGTCAGCGGCAGCTCCTACAATGAGCAGTTCTTC. It specifies CASSLVSGSSYNEQFF.

The V and J genes are TRBV30 and TRBJ2-1; 10 bases map to TRBD1. CDR3 length: 14 amino acids. CDR1 is GTSNPN, CDR2 SVGIG, per germline (reference sequence). V was pared by 2 bases and J by 9 bases, with 7 bases of the junction left unmatched. CDR3 nucleotide sequence: TGTGCCTGGAGTCCCGGGACAGGGGTAGGTGAGCAGTTCTTC. As protein: CAWSPGTGVGEQFF.

The chain carries TRBV2 and TRBJ2-2; TRBD1 aligns across 8 bases. The ends lost 5 bases at V and 6 bases at J; junction bases unmatched: 8. This CDR3 is built from 15 residues. Germline V gene sequence: CDR1 SNHLY, CDR2 FYNNEI. The CDR3 reads CASSWTGTHAGELFF. DNA for the CDR3: TGTGCCAGCAGTTGGACAGGGACCCATGCCGGGGAGCTGTTTTTT.

This chain uses TRBV27 with TRBJ1-5, with 9 bases aligning to TRBD1. The CDR3 length is 17 residues. The J segment lost 7 bases and the V segment lost 5 bases, leaving 15 bases of the junction unmatched. Germline CDR1 and CDR2: MNHEY and SMNVEV (reference sequence). CDR3 DNA: TGTGCCAGCAGTCCTCTTTCCGGGACAGGGTACCGGCAGCCCCAGCATTTT. This sequence encodes CASSPLSGTGYRQPQHF.